Listed here is a single TCR beta chain. Antigen unknown. The data belong to a study of shared clonotypes between healthy human individuals. The study's findings and limits: Sampling involved blood alone; tissue repertoires likely differ. Sorted-subset sequencing was shown by rarefaction to be incomplete despite large depth.

Donors were healthy HIV-negative adults without recent acute infections or vaccinations. Assay execution proceeded at the deep level. Assay: immunoSEQ multiplex PCR; the TCRdb copy retains only in-frame clones and omits some. The sample includes 950,000 to 1,100,000 clones, about 74% of them seen just once. The clonotype originates from a man between 18 and 35 years old in good health. Sequencing used memory CD4+ T cells sorted from blood. Noted subset: CD45RA-negative fraction.

The CDR3 protein is CASGPSGQETQYF. The CDR3 DNA follows: TGTGCTAGTGGTCCTAGCGGCCAAGAGACCCAGTACTTC. The chain is built from TRBV12-5 and TRBJ2-5; TRBD2 agrees at 7 bases. After removal of 5 bases from V and 1 base from J, the junction contained 1 base not matched to a gene. Germline CDR1 and CDR2: LGHNT and FRNRAP. The CDR3 covers 13 residues.